A selection of T cell receptor beta chains follows, all from one sample in a study of long-term antiretroviral therapy in people with HIV. The protocol was immunoSEQ multiplex PCR, while the TCRdb copy is restricted to in-frame clones and leaves out a portion. The data contain approximately 24,000 clones, more than 75% of them seen just once; the ten biggest clones take up 4.5% to 6%. The sample consisted of unsorted PBMCs, taken 4.4 years after starting antiretroviral therapy. These receptor sequences come from a man aged 30-40 years with HIV. Both conserved end residues are part of each CDR3. Fields, in order: J gene, clone size, D gene, V gene, CDR3 DNA, CDR3 protein. D genes are given only for firm matches. Part of the rows lack a size; the others show once, few, many or a class for expanded clones.

>TRBJ2-5|NA|NA|TRBV2
TGTGCCAGCACCCTACGGGACACCTTCCAAGAGACCCAGTACTTC
CASTLRDTFQETQYF
>TRBJ2-5|NA|TRBD1|TRBV6-5
TGTGCCAGCAGTTACGCCGGGACAGGCTTTCAAGAGACCCAGTACTTC
CASSYAGTGFQETQYF
>TRBJ1-3|NA|NA|TRBV6-1
TGTGCCAGCAGGAAAACTGATTCTGGAAACACCATATATTTT
CASRKTDSGNTIYF
>TRBJ2-7|NA|TRBD2|TRBV9
TGTGCCAGCAGCGTAGAGGGAAGCGGGGTCGGCACCTACGAGCAGTACTTC
CASSVEGSGVGTYEQYF
>TRBJ2-2|NA|TRBD1|TRBV18
TGTGCCAGCAGGGAGCCGGGACAGCCGAACACCGGGGAGCTGTTTTTT
CASREPGQPNTGELFF
>TRBJ1-1|NA|NA|TRBV5-1
TGCGCCAGCAGCTTGGGATCCAGCTACACTGAAGCTTTCTTT
CASSLGSSYTEAFF
>TRBJ2-1|NA|NA|TRBV18
TGTGCCAGCTCACCACTCGACTACTCTTCCTACAATGAGCAGTTCTTC
CASSPLDYSSYNEQFF
>TRBJ2-1|once|TRBD2|TRBV27
TGTGCCAGCAGTTTTAGACTAGCGGGAGACCATGAGCAGTTCTTC
CASSFRLAGDHEQFF
>TRBJ1-1|NA|NA|TRBV19
TGTGCCAGTAGTCGTATCCGGTTAGCCACTGAAGCTTTCTTT
CASSRIRLATEAFF
>TRBJ2-7|NA|TRBD2|TRBV7-2
TGTGCCAGCAGCTCCCGTCGGGGGGGGACCTACGAGCAGTACTTC
CASSSRRGGTYEQYF
>TRBJ1-1|NA|TRBD1|TRBV19
TGTGCCAGTAGTATAGAAGACAGGGGTGGCACTGAAGCTTTCTTT
CASSIEDRGGTEAFF
>TRBJ1-5|few|TRBD1|TRBV9
TGTGCCAGCAGCGGGGGACAGGGGGCGAACACCCAGCATTTT
CASSGGQGANTQHF
>TRBJ2-7|NA|NA|TRBV4-3
TGCGCCAGCAGTCCGGTAGCGGATAGCTCCTACGAGCAGTACTTC
CASSPVADSSYEQYF
>TRBJ2-7|NA|TRBD2|TRBV19
TGTGCCAGTAGTGCGACGACTAGCGGGAGCTACGAGCAGTACTTC
CASSATTSGSYEQYF
>TRBJ1-1|NA|NA|TRBV25-1
TGTGCCAGCAGTGAAAATGGTTTAAGGGGGGGGACTGAAGCTTTCTTT
CASSENGLRGGTEAFF
>TRBJ2-5|NA|TRBD2|TRBV4-1
TGCGCCAGCAGCCAAGGGTTCGTTAGCGGGGGGTTGGAGACCCAGTACTTC
CASSQGFVSGGLETQYF
>TRBJ2-1|NA|NA|TRBV7-2
TGTGCCAGCAGCTCTCCCAGAGCGCTGAGCTCCTACAATGAGCAGTTCTTC
CASSSPRALSSYNEQFF
>TRBJ1-5|few|TRBD1|TRBV7-6
TGTGCCAGCAGCTTATCAGGGGGCCATCAGCCCCAGCATTTT
CASSLSGGHQPQHF
>TRBJ1-2|NA|NA|TRBV13
TGTGCCAGCAGGGGTCTTGAGACGAAGGGCTACACCTTC
CASRGLETKGYTF
>TRBJ2-3|medium-sized|TRBD1|TRBV19
TGTGCCAGTAGTGCGAGGGACAGGTTCACAGATACGCAGTATTTT
CASSARDRFTDTQYF
>TRBJ1-1|once|TRBD1|TRBV27
TGTGCCAGCAGTTTAAGGGACAGGGGATTTAGGAACACTGAAGCTTTCTTT
CASSLRDRGFRNTEAFF
>TRBJ1-1|NA|NA|TRBV11-2
TGTGCCAGCAGCCTCGGGCCGAGGAACACTGAAGCTTTCTTT
CASSLGPRNTEAFF
>TRBJ2-7|few|NA|TRBV28
TGTGCCAGCAGTGACCTGTCAGCGAGCTCCTACGAGCAGTACTTC
CASSDLSASSYEQYF
>TRBJ2-7|NA|NA|TRBV5-6
TGTGCCAGCAGCTTTCGACAGAGCTCCTACGAGCAGTACTTC
CASSFRQSSYEQYF
>TRBJ2-1|NA|NA|TRBV5-1
TGCGCCAGCAGCTTGGGGCAGGACAATGAGCAGTTCTTC
CASSLGQDNEQFF
>TRBJ1-2|NA|NA|TRBV10-2
TGCGCCAGCAGCGACCACTGGGGAGCCTATGGCTACACCTTC
CASSDHWGAYGYTF
>TRBJ2-1|NA|NA|TRBV4-1
TGCGCCAGCAGCCAAGCGGTCGATGAGCAGTTCTTC
CASSQAVDEQFF
>TRBJ2-7|NA|TRBD2|TRBV30
TGTGCCTACCCTGGGACTAGCGGGAGGGCCTACGAGCAGTACTTC
CAYPGTSGRAYEQYF
>TRBJ1-6|NA|NA|TRBV18
TGTGCCAGCTCACCCGTCAGTAATTCACCCCTCCACTTT
CASSPVSNSPLHF
>TRBJ2-7|NA|NA|TRBV7-9
TGTGCCAGCAGCTCCGAAATTTACGAGCAGTACTTC
CASSSEIYEQYF
>TRBJ2-5|NA|NA|TRBV27
TGTGCCAGCAGCCTAACGGCCGAAATGGAGACCCAGTACTTC
CASSLTAEMETQYF
>TRBJ2-1|NA|TRBD2|TRBV7-8
TGTGCCAGCAGCTACGGGACTAGCGATTACAATGAGCAGTTCTTC
CASSYGTSDYNEQFF
>TRBJ2-3|NA|NA|TRBV19
TGTGCCAGTAGTATAGAGGGGGTTGGCACAGATACGCAGTATTTT
CASSIEGVGTDTQYF
>TRBJ1-2|NA|TRBD1|TRBV6-6
TGTGCCAGCAGAAAGGGGGCAGGGGACTTCTATGGCTACACCTTC
CASRKGAGDFYGYTF